The next 12 T cell receptor beta chains were all read from a single sample in a study of blood T cell repertoires in COVID-19. This table comes from immunoSEQ multiplex PCR, and its TCRdb copy is limited to in-frame clones, with some not included. Of around 150,000 clones in the sample, over 75% were seen once. The source material was peripheral blood. All receptors derive from a man in his sixties with active or convalescent COVID-19.

The gene calls are TRBV4-1 and TRBJ1-4; the D gene is possibly TRBD1 (5 bases). Trimming removed 1 base from V and 8 bases from J, with 17 bases in between. The CDR3 spans 16 residues. Germline CDR1 and CDR2: MGHRA and YSYEKL. CDR3 coding DNA: TGCGCCAGCAGCCAAGGTCGGGTTGGGGCAGGGGAAAAACTGTTTTTT. Amino acids: CASSQGRVGAGEKLFF.

V and J are TRBV6-1 and TRBJ2-1, with 10 bases that match TRBD1. The germline CDR1 and CDR2 sequences are MNHNS and SASEGT. The CDR3 consists of 15 residues. The J segment lost 5 bases and the V segment lost 0 bases, leaving 1 base of the junction unmatched. The CDR3 DNA sequence: TGTGCCAGCAGTGAAGCGGGACAGGGGCACAATGAGCAGTTCTTC. Translated: CASSEAGQGHNEQFF.

This chain joins TRBV4-1 and TRBJ2-7; D may be TRBD2 (8 bases). The length of the CDR3 is 15 residues. V lost 1 base, J lost 4 bases, and 14 bases lay in between. Germline loops: CDR1 MGHRA, CDR2 YSYEKL. The CDR3 protein is CASSQGSGTAYEQYF. Here the CDR3 DNA reads TGCGCCAGCAGCCAAGGTAGCGGGACAGCTTACGAGCAGTACTTC.

The chain uses TRBV7-8 and TRBJ1-5, with D perhaps matching TRBD1 (5 bases). V lost 5 bases to trimming and J lost 10 bases, with 15 bases between them. The V gene's germline CDR1 is SGHVS and CDR2 FQNEAQ. The CDR3 totals 13 residues. CDR3 DNA sequence: TGTGCCAGCAGCCCGCGGGACGAAGGTCCCCAGCATTTT. This codes for CASSPRDEGPQHF.

The CDR3 loop reads CASSSSTYSNQPQHF. The CDR3 DNA is TGTGCCAGCAGTTCTAGTACTTATAGCAATCAGCCCCAGCATTTT. The chain carries TRBV6-9 and TRBJ1-5; D unclear. V lost 4 bases and J 0 bases, leaving 10 bases between the germline ends. The CDR3 sequence is 15 residues long. CDR1 and CDR2 from the germline V gene are MNHGY and SVAAGI.

V usage is TRBV10-2 and J usage is TRBJ2-5; no reliable D call. The CDR3 covers 13 residues. Germline V CDR1 and CDR2: WSHSY, SAAADI. Trimming took 6 bases from V and 2 from J, leaving 10 bases between them. CDR3 amino acids: CASRAPKQETQYF. CDR3 nucleotide sequence: TGCGCCAGCAGGGCCCCAAAACAAGAGACCCAGTACTTC.

This clone was seen just once. The junction shows a germline mismatch at one end, possibly a read error. The genes are TRBV7-7 and TRBJ2-2; tentatively, D is TRBD2 (6 bases). This CDR3 region has 12 residues. Germline V gene data show CDR1 as SSHAT and CDR2 as FNYEAQ (reference sequence). This CDR3 reads CASSPGGGELFF. The CDR3 DNA reads as TGTGCTAGCAGCCCCGGGGGCGGGGAGCTGTTTTTT.

J is TRBJ2-5 and V is TRBV19; 7 bases match TRBD1. This CDR3 region has 13 residues. Per the germline V gene, CDR1 is LNHDA and CDR2 is SQIVND (reference sequence). V lost 5 bases to trimming and J lost 5 bases; unmatched junction nucleotides: 5. CDR3 coding DNA: TGTGCCAGTAGTGGGACAGCCACGGAGACCCAGTACTTC. Its translation is CASSGTATETQYF.

This sequence joins TRBV7-2 and TRBJ2-7; 7 nucleotides match TRBD2. Unmatched junction bases numbered 6, after V lost 1 base and J lost 3 bases. CDR3 size: 15 residues. CDR1 is SGHTA and CDR2 is FQGNSA in the germline V gene. CDR3 sequence reads: CASSLGVGGIYEQYF. CDR3 coding DNA: TGTGCCAGCAGCTTAGGAGTGGGAGGGATCTACGAGCAGTACTTC.

The gene calls are TRBV11-3 and TRBJ2-5; a weak D match, TRBD2 (6 bases). The CDR3 extends over 14 amino acids. Germline V gene lookup returns CDR1 SGHNT and CDR2 YENEEA. V gave up 1 base and J gave up 3 bases, with 9 bases separating them. The DNA for the CDR3 is TGTGCCAGCAGCTTAGGACTAGGAGAAGAGACCCAGTACTTC. It is translated as CASSLGLGEETQYF.

This clone is a singleton in its sample. V usage is TRBV15 and J usage is TRBJ2-2, with a weak D call TRBD1 (6 bases). The V gene's germline CDR1 is LNHNV and CDR2 YYDKDF (reference sequence). V was shortened by 5 bases and J by 0 bases, with 10 bases between the two germline ends. The CDR3 has 15 residues. This CDR3 reads CATSPGASNTGELFF. The CDR3 coding sequence is TGTGCCACCAGCCCAGGGGCTTCGAACACCGGGGAGCTGTTTTTT.

The chain carries TRBV3-1 (or the pseudogene TRBV3-2) and TRBJ2-3, with 13 bases that match TRBD2. Germline values: CDR1 LGHDT, CDR2 YNNKEL (reference sequence). This CDR3 is built from 17 residues. V trimming: 4 bases; J trimming: 0 bases; junction bases outside the gene matches: 4. This chain's CDR3 is CASSLRLAGGSTDTQYF. The CDR3, as DNA: TGTGCCAGCAGCCTTCGACTAGCGGGAGGCAGCACAGATACGCAGTATTTT.